This T cell receptor beta chain came from a study of cytomegalovirus exposure and HLA in healthy donors. Study overall: Findings of an earlier analysis included some 110 million unique TCR beta sequences from some 200 million T cells. Notes on the study in general: The later analysis indicated that the majority of CMV-associated TCR beta chains appeared HLA-restricted. One variant, a missense change in DCLRE1C, was linked in a later analysis to TCR beta V- and J-gene trimming.

The PCR contained 60 Vbeta and 13 Jbeta primers. Libraries were prepared by immunoSEQ multiplex PCR; TCRdb keeps only in-frame clonotypes and omits some of them. The profile covers tens of thousands of clones, with about 84% appearing a single time and around 1.2% taken by the ten largest. Concerning this clone itself: No antigen is known for it.

V lost 6 bases and J 0 bases, leaving 17 bases between the germline ends. CDR1 and CDR2 from the germline V gene are SQVTM and ANQGSEA. The CDR3 has 15 residues. This receptor was obtained from a girl aged 2 to 9 in good health and CMV-seropositive. This chain connects TRBV29-1 to TRBJ1-1; D may be TRBD1 (5 bases). Specimen: PBMCs. CDR3 protein: CSVNRRGIMNTEAFF. CDR3 DNA sequence: TGCAGCGTAAATCGACGGGGGATAATGAACACTGAAGCTTTCTTT. The full variable domain, in which reference TRBV29-1 and TRBJ1-1 provide the parts outside the CDR3, is SAVISQKPSRDICQRGTSLTIQCQVDSQVTMMFWYRQQPGQSLTLIATANQGSEATYESGFVIDKFPISRPNLTFSTLTVSNMSPEDSSIYLCSVNRRGIMNTEAFFGQGTRLTVV.